This entry features one TCR beta chain sequence. Its antigen is currently unknown. The sample is drawn from a study of T cell responses to AZD1222 COVID-19 vaccine. Whole-study results and caveats: Donors in the cohort were predominantly white British and more often female, and clonal diversity was possibly underestimated.

Using immunoSEQ multiplex PCR, the repertoire was profiled, and TCRdb retains in-frame clones only, with some absent. The sample carries around 260,000 clones, over 85% recorded once. Losses at the gene ends were 2 bases for V and 8 bases for J; bases not matched to a gene: 3. Germline CDR1 is SQVTM and CDR2 is ANQGSEA. The CDR3 consists of 12 residues. The sequence derives from an adult in good health. Sequenced material: peripheral blood, taken on day 0 of AZD1222 vaccination. This chain joins TRBV29-1 and TRBJ2-3, with 8 bases identical to TRBD1. CDR3 protein: CSVEQGAGTQYF. The CDR3 DNA is TGCAGCGTTGAACAGGGGGCTGGTACGCAGTATTTT.